Presented here are 27 T cell receptor beta chains from one specimen sequenced in a study of blood T cell repertoires in COVID-19. Assay: immunoSEQ multiplex PCR; the TCRdb copy retains only in-frame clones and omits some. The repertoire holds around 400,000 clones, with around 87% as singletons. The sample was peripheral blood. All receptors come from a woman aged 55-69 years with COVID-19, enrolled during active disease.

The rearrangement joins TRBV5-4 to TRBJ1-3; D might be TRBD1 (5 bases). This CDR3 comprises 15 residues. The ends were cut back, 3 bases at V and 2 bases at J, with 12 bases in the middle. The germline V gene encodes CDR1 SGHNT and CDR2 YYREEE (reference sequence). In DNA form, the CDR3 reads TGTGCCAGCAGCTCGGAAGGGGCGGCTGGAAACACCATATATTTT. It specifies CASSSEGAAGNTIYF.

The rearrangement joins TRBV19 to TRBJ1-3; TRBD1 matches at 9 bases. Trimming took 4 bases from V and 8 from J; bases not matched to a gene: 3. The length of the CDR3 is 13 residues. The V gene's germline CDR1 is LNHDA and CDR2 SQIVND (reference sequence). CDR3 protein: CASSRDRADTIYF. CDR3 DNA sequence: TGTGCCAGTAGTAGGGACAGGGCGGACACCATATATTTT. Full variable domain (rest looked up from reference TRBV19 and TRBJ1-3): DGGITQSPKYLFRKEGQNVTLSCEQNLNHDAMYWYRQDPGQGLRLIYYSQIVNDFQKGDIAEGYSVSREKKESFPLTVTSAQKNPTAFYLCASSRDRADTIYFGEGSWLTVV.

This chain links TRBV10-2 with TRBJ1-3, with 9 bases that match TRBD1. CDR1 is WSHSY, CDR2 SAAADI, per germline. The trim removed 10 bases at V and 0 bases at J, leaving 13 bases unmatched. The CDR3 has 17 amino acids. CDR3 coding DNA: TGCGCCACCGGGGACAGGGTCGCACCATCCTCTGGAAACACCATATATTTT. This codes for CATGDRVAPSSGNTIYF.

This chain connects TRBV11-2 to TRBJ2-1; TRBD1 matches 8 bases. V trimming: 1 base; J trimming: 1 base; junction bases outside the gene matches: 6. This CDR3 has 17 amino acids. The germline gives CDR1 SGHAT, CDR2 FQNNGV. CDR3 DNA sequence: TGTGCCAGCAGCTTAGTTATCGGGACAGGTTCCTACAATGAGCAGTTCTTC. Protein sequence: CASSLVIGTGSYNEQFF. Full variable domain (remainder filled in from reference TRBV11-2 and TRBJ2-1): EAGVAQSPRYKIIEKRQSVAFWCNPISGHATLYWYQQILGQGPKLLIQFQNNGVVDDSQLPKDRFSAERLKGVDSTLKIQPAKLEDSAVYLCASSLVIGTGSYNEQFFGPGTRLTVL.

V and J are TRBV5-4 and TRBJ2-7; TRBD2 is a possible D gene (6 bases). Germline V lookup: CDR1 SGHNT, CDR2 YYREEE (reference sequence). The CDR3 consists of 14 residues. The germline V and J ends were trimmed by 3 bases and 4 bases, with 14 bases remaining between them. The CDR3 DNA reads TGTGCCAGCAGCTCAGGAGGGCTTGGATACGAGCAGTACTTC. It codes for CASSSGGLGYEQYF.

This sequence joins TRBV2 and TRBJ1-2; TRBD1 agrees at 11 bases. The J segment lost 8 bases and the V segment lost 2 bases, leaving 1 base of the junction unmatched. The length of the CDR3 is 13 residues. Germline loops: CDR1 SNHLY, CDR2 FYNNEI. CDR3 sequence (DNA): TGTGCCAGCAGTGAACGGACAGGGGGCGGCTACACCTTC. As protein: CASSERTGGGYTF. The variable domain in full, completed from reference TRBV2 and TRBJ1-2, reads EPEVTQTPSHQVTQMGQEVILRCVPISNHLYFYWYRQILGQKVEFLVSFYNNEISEKSEIFDDQFSVERPDGSNFTLKIRSTKLEDSAMYFCASSERTGGGYTFGSGTRLTVV.

J is TRBJ2-3 and V is TRBV2; TRBD2 matches 9 bases. Germline CDR1 reads SNHLY; CDR2 reads FYNNEI. The ends lost 1 base at V and 6 bases at J; junction bases unmatched: 8. The CDR3 extends over 16 amino acids. The CDR3 sequence: CASSEVLAGGLDTQYF. CDR3 bases: TGTGCCAGCAGTGAAGTTTTGGCGGGGGGGCTTGATACGCAGTATTTT. Using reference TRBV2 and TRBJ2-3 for the parts outside the CDR3, the full variable domain is EPEVTQTPSHQVTQMGQEVILRCVPISNHLYFYWYRQILGQKVEFLVSFYNNEISEKSEIFDDQFSVERPDGSNFTLKIRSTKLEDSAMYFCASSEVLAGGLDTQYFGPGTRLTVL.

The rearrangement uses TRBV5-1 and TRBJ2-3, with D unclear. The CDR3 length is 12 residues. CDR1 is SGHRS and CDR2 is YFSETQ in the germline V gene. Trimming pared 4 bases from V and 2 bases from J, leaving 5 bases between. CDR3 coding DNA: TGCGCCAGCAGCACACCCACAGATACGCAGTATTTT. Protein: CASSTPTDTQYF.

The V and J genes are TRBV15 and TRBJ2-7; 7 nucleotides line up with TRBD1. This CDR3 region has 14 residues. Germline trimming cut 8 bases from V and 2 bases from J; bases unmatched to any gene: 9. From germline, CDR1 is LNHNV and CDR2 YYDKDF (reference sequence). The CDR3 bases are TGTGCCACCGCTTCGAACAGGGGAGCCTACGAGCAGTACTTC. Encoded protein: CATASNRGAYEQYF.

V gene TRBV18 combines with J gene TRBJ2-2, with a possible D match to TRBD2 (5 bases). This CDR3 has 17 residues. Deletions cut 2 bases from V and 0 bases from J, with 13 bases between. The germline V gene has CDR1 KGHSH and CDR2 LQKENI. The DNA for the CDR3 is TGTGCCAGCTCACCATTTACGGGATCAACGAACACCGGGGAGCTGTTTTTT. It yields the protein CASSPFTGSTNTGELFF.

CDR3 sequence: CASSSAGAGGYTF. CDR3 nucleotides: TGTGCCAGCAGTTCAGCAGGGGCAGGGGGCTACACCTTC. V and J are TRBV27 and TRBJ1-2; maybe TRBD1 (6 bases). V lost 4 bases, J lost 8 bases, and 14 bases lay in between. The CDR3 contains 13 residues. CDR1 is MNHEY, CDR2 SMNVEV, per germline (reference sequence).

This clone was counted a single time. The chain has TRBV2 and TRBJ1-1; TRBD1 is a possible D gene (5 bases). The germline gives CDR1 SNHLY, CDR2 FYNNEI. The CDR3 loop spans 13 amino acids. Trimming took 8 bases from V and 3 from J, leaving 13 bases between them. The chain's CDR3 is CASWGGRDTEAFF. The CDR3 coding sequence is TGTGCCAGCTGGGGGGGGAGGGACACTGAAGCTTTCTTT.

The CDR3 nucleotides are TGTGCCAGCAGCTTAGACCGGACTGCTAACTATGGCTACACCTTC. As protein: CASSLDRTANYGYTF. The chain employs TRBV11-2 and TRBJ1-2; D is uncertain. V was shortened by 0 bases and J by 0 bases, with 8 bases between the two germline ends. CDR1 and CDR2 (germline): SGHAT, FQNNGV. The CDR3 runs to 15 residues.

The chain combines TRBV6-5 with TRBJ1-2, with 7 bases identical to TRBD1. Germline V gene lookup returns CDR1 MNHEY and CDR2 SVGAGI. The J segment lost 1 base and the V segment lost 6 bases, leaving 8 bases of the junction unmatched. The CDR3 sequence is 15 residues long. The CDR3 sequence: CASRVGGTVNYGYTF. In DNA, the CDR3 is TGTGCCAGCAGGGTAGGGGGCACCGTTAACTATGGCTACACCTTC.

The table lists this clone with a few counts. This chain uses TRBV19 with TRBJ1-5; a possible D gene is TRBD1 (6 bases). Germline V gene lookup returns CDR1 LNHDA and CDR2 SQIVND (reference sequence). Between the trimmed V and J ends, which lost 7 bases and 2 bases, there was a span of 18 bases. This CDR3 is built from 16 residues. CDR3 sequence (DNA): TGTGCCAGTACCTCAAGGGGGGGCAGCGGCAATCAGCCCCAGCATTTT. Its translation is CASTSRGGSGNQPQHF.

V gene TRBV6-5 combines with J gene TRBJ2-7, with TRBD1 matching over 9 bases. The CDR3 spans 15 residues. V lost 6 bases to trimming and J lost 5 bases; unmatched junction nucleotides: 11. Germline V CDR1 and CDR2: MNHEY, SVGAGI. CDR3 nucleotide sequence: TGTGCCAGCAGCTCGACCGGGACAGGGTCCCACGAGCAGTACTTC. Translation: CASSSTGTGSHEQYF.

This clone appeared a few times. The chain uses TRBV5-1 and TRBJ2-3; 8 bases match TRBD2. The CDR3 contains 16 residues. With V trimmed by 4 bases and J by 4 bases, 11 bases remained unmatched. Germline V lookup: CDR1 SGHRS, CDR2 YFSETQ. CDR3 sequence reads: CASSAGLVASADTQYF. CDR3 DNA sequence: TGCGCCAGCAGCGCGGGACTAGTTGCTAGTGCAGATACGCAGTATTTT.

V gene TRBV19 combines with J gene TRBJ2-7, with D tentatively TRBD2 (6 bases). Trimming removed 4 bases at V and 7 bases at J, with 26 bases between. This CDR3 region has 17 residues. The germline V gene has CDR1 LNHDA and CDR2 SQIVND (reference sequence). The CDR3 coding sequence is TGTGCCAGTAGTAGTGAGCGATTGGAGGGCCCCGAGGGGGAGCAGTACTTC. Translating it yields CASSSERLEGPEGEQYF.

This chain uses TRBV28 with TRBJ1-5; D gene uncertain. This CDR3 comprises 13 residues. V was trimmed by 6 bases and J by 0 bases, leaving 6 bases between them. Germline CDR1 is MDHEN and CDR2 is SYDVKM. Here the CDR3 DNA reads TGTGCCAGCAGGAGAGTTAGCAATCAGCCCCAGCATTTT. It specifies CASRRVSNQPQHF.

The chain joins TRBV7-8 to TRBJ1-3; 7 nucleotides align to TRBD1. The CDR3 is made up of 17 amino acids. The germline V gene has CDR1 SGHVS and CDR2 FQNEAQ. V was pared by 1 base and J by 0 bases, with 6 bases of the junction left unmatched. DNA of the CDR3: TGTGCCAGCAGCTTAGAGGTGGGACAGAGCTCTGGAAACACCATATATTTT. Protein product: CASSLEVGQSSGNTIYF.

The rearrangement links TRBV11-2 to TRBJ1-2; 8 positions match TRBD1. The germline V gene has CDR1 SGHAT and CDR2 FQNNGV. J was trimmed by 3 bases and V by 1 base; bases with no gene match: 4. The CDR3 has 15 amino acids. The CDR3 DNA follows: TGTGCCAGCAGCTTAGGACAGGGGTTTTACTATGGCTACACCTTC. Amino acids: CASSLGQGFYYGYTF.

This clone was counted a few times. The chain couples TRBV7-9 to TRBJ2-1; TRBD1 matches at 7 bases. V dropped 5 bases and J dropped 3; count of bases not matched to a gene: 7. The CDR3 is 15 amino acids. Germline V gives CDR1 SEHNR, CDR2 FQNEAQ (reference sequence). The CDR3 bases are TGTGCCAGCAGCCCGAGGACAGGAGACTACAATGAGCAGTTCTTC. Its translation is CASSPRTGDYNEQFF.

The chain employs TRBV7-8 and TRBJ2-5; the match to TRBD1 covers 9 bases. Germline V CDR1 and CDR2: SGHVS, FQNEAQ. The CDR3 covers 15 residues. Trimming removed 5 bases from V and 5 bases from J; junction bases left unmatched: 9. The DNA for the CDR3 is TGTGCCAGCAGCCCCGGACAGGGGTATTCGGAGACCCAGTACTTC. It translates to CASSPGQGYSETQYF.

The chain carries TRBV20-1 and TRBJ1-2; TRBD1 agrees at 8 bases. The germline CDR1 and CDR2 sequences are DFQATT and SNEGSKA (reference sequence). The CDR3 is 13 residues long. With 3 bases clipped from V and 7 bases from J, the junction kept 7 bases outside the gene matches. CDR3 sequence reads: CSASSQGASGYTF. The DNA of the CDR3 is TGCAGTGCTAGTTCGCAGGGGGCGTCTGGCTACACCTTC.

As for this clone: Other DNA sequences in this sample translate to the same CDR3. The CDR3 reads CASSENSYGYTF. CDR3 bases: TGTGCCAGCAGTGAAAACAGTTATGGCTACACCTTC. The V call is TRBV2, the J call TRBJ1-2, with no clear D. V was pared by 2 bases and J by 5 bases, with 6 bases between. This CDR3 is built from 12 residues. Germline V gives CDR1 SNHLY, CDR2 FYNNEI.

V usage is TRBV4-1 and J usage is TRBJ2-1; 8 nucleotides line up with TRBD2. Per the germline V gene, CDR1 is MGHRA and CDR2 is YSYEKL. The CDR3 loop spans 16 amino acids. V dropped 4 bases and J dropped 0; count of bases not matched to a gene: 5. CDR3 loop: CASSPSLAGSYNEQFF. The CDR3 bases are TGCGCCAGCAGCCCGTCGCTAGCGGGCTCCTACAATGAGCAGTTCTTC.

The rearrangement uses TRBV7-9 and TRBJ2-1; 12 bases map to TRBD2. Germline CDR1 reads SEHNR; CDR2 reads FQNEAQ (reference sequence). The CDR3 consists of 17 residues. The V and J ends lost 4 bases and 4 bases, in that order; junction bases with no gene match: 8. The CDR3 is CASSSTSGGLLYNEQFF. In DNA form, the CDR3 reads TGTGCCAGCAGCTCAACTAGCGGGGGGCTTCTTTACAATGAGCAGTTCTTC.